This section outlines one TCR beta chain sequence together with its context. Its specificity is unknown. The sample's time point: pretreatment peripheral blood. Germline V gene data show CDR1 as SGHKS and CDR2 as YYEKEE (reference sequence). V was pared by 2 bases and J by 6 bases, with 1 base of the junction left unmatched. The CDR3 runs to 13 residues. Clones were sequenced by immunoSEQ multiplex PCR, and TCRdb holds only the in-frame ones, with some missing. The sample yields about 52,000 clones, approximately 81% seen once. The sample is drawn from a study of PD-L1 blockade in urothelial cancer. Overall study: Males with bladder-origin urothelial cancer constituted about 85% of the 29 patients. Blood analysis was done at 3 weeks (second dose) and 6 weeks after treatment began.

The study, taken as a whole, reports: Improved survival was predicted by pretreatment blood TCR clonality below the median.

The sequencing here drew on PBMCs, taken around atezolizumab (anti-PD-L1) treatment. The sequence was obtained from an older man with urothelial cancer. The gene calls are TRBV5-5 and TRBJ1-2; 10 bases line up with TRBD1. This CDR3 is CASSFGTGDGYTF. The DNA for the CDR3 is TGTGCCAGCAGCTTTGGGACAGGGGATGGCTACACCTTC.